Shown below are 19 T cell receptor beta chains from a single sample sequenced in a study of CD8 T cells in ankylosing spondylitis. Findings and limits, study-wide: Made up of fewer than ten highly homologous variants, a TCR beta motif appeared characteristic of ankylosing spondylitis blood.

Which antigens these TCRs recognize remains unknown. Each CDR3 protein is one row after TCRdb ran MiXCR on the 5' RACE reads. Of approximately 300,000 distinct CDR3 sequences listed, around 7.6% are singletons. The sequencing input was blood, either unsorted or a sorted T cell fraction (not recorded which). All receptors derive from a male donor with ankylosing spondylitis.

V gene TRBV7-3 combines with J gene TRBJ2-4, with TRBD1 matching over 11 bases. Trimming removed 0 bases from V and 3 bases from J; junction bases left unmatched: 4. There are 17 residues in the CDR3. Germline loops: CDR1 SGHTA, CDR2 FQGTGA. CDR3 DNA sequence: TGTGCCAGCAGCTTAACCGGGACAGGGGGTGTCAAAAACATTCAGTACTTC. Protein sequence: CASSLTGTGGVKNIQYF. The full variable domain, in which reference TRBV7-3 and TRBJ2-4 provide the parts outside the CDR3, is GAGVSQTPSNKVTEKGKYVELRCDPISGHTALYWYRQSLGQGPEFLIYFQGTGAADDSGLPNDRFFAVRPEGSVSTLKIQRTERGDSAVYLCASSLTGTGGVKNIQYFGAGTRLSVL.

The V call is TRBV6-2 or TRBV6-3, the J call TRBJ2-6; TRBD2 is a possible D gene (6 bases). Looked up from germline, CDR1 is MNHEY and CDR2 is SVGEGT. The length of the CDR3 is 16 residues. V was shortened by 3 bases and J by 1 base, with 10 bases between the two germline ends. This chain's CDR3 is CASSYYGGSGANVLTF. CDR3 DNA: TGTGCCAGCAGTTATTACGGGGGATCTGGGGCCAACGTCCTGACTTTC.

This rearrangement joins TRBV27 to TRBJ2-1, with TRBD1 matching over 8 bases. V lost 10 bases to trimming and J lost 2 bases; unmatched junction nucleotides: 10. The CDR3 spans 15 residues. Germline CDR1 MNHEY, CDR2 SMNVEV (reference sequence). The CDR3 region has the DNA TGTGCCACTTCCCTCCGGGACAGGCCCTACAATGAGCAGTTCTTC. This gives the protein CATSLRDRPYNEQFF.

The chain has TRBV29-1 and TRBJ2-6, with 8 positions matching TRBD1. Germline V CDR1 and CDR2: SQVTM, ANQGSEA. After removal of 1 base from V and 4 bases from J, the junction contained 6 bases not matched to a gene. The CDR3 consists of 16 residues. Here the CDR3 DNA reads TGCAGCGTTGAAGTTTACAGGGGGAGAGGGGCCAACGTCCTGACTTTC. Its translation: CSVEVYRGRGANVLTF.

This clonotype was counted only a few times. The chain uses TRBV6-1 and TRBJ2-1, with D perhaps TRBD2 (6 bases). V was shortened by 9 bases and J by 10 bases, with 19 bases between the two germline ends. Germline V CDR1 and CDR2: MNHNS, SASEGT. The CDR3 spans 13 residues. The CDR3 DNA sequence: TGTGCCAGTAATGATAGGGCGGAGGGGGAGCAGTTCTTC. It codes for CASNDRAEGEQFF.

This clonotype was recorded at least ten times. The rearrangement links TRBV4-1 to TRBJ2-1, with TRBD1 matching over 7 bases. CDR3 length: 17 residues. The V gene's germline CDR1 is MGHRA and CDR2 YSYEKL. J lost 6 bases, V lost 2 bases, and 13 bases had no gene match. The CDR3 is CASSQYHGTASSNEQFF. CDR3 DNA sequence: TGCGCCAGCAGCCAATACCATGGGACAGCATCTTCCAATGAGCAGTTCTTC.

This clonotype was observed a handful of times. V gene TRBV7-3 combines with J gene TRBJ2-7; TRBD2 matches 8 bases. This CDR3 is 14 amino acids long. V lost 5 bases, J lost 1 base, and 4 bases stayed unmatched. Germline CDR1 reads SGHTA; CDR2 reads FQGTGA. For the CDR3, the DNA is TGTGCCAGCAGCAAGACTAGCGCTTCCTACGAGCAGTACTTC. Translating gives CASSKTSASYEQYF.

This clonotype was counted only a few times. The chain has TRBV6-1 and TRBJ1-1; D call uncertain. CDR3 size: 14 residues. V lost 6 bases, J lost 1 base, and 12 bases lay in between. CDR1 MNHNS and CDR2 SASEGT come from the germline V gene. The CDR3 coding sequence is TGTGCCAGCAGGGACGCGGTCCCGAACACTGAAGCTTTCTTT. It encodes CASRDAVPNTEAFF.

In this sample, this clonotype turned up many times. CDR3 loop: CASSLGLDEQFF. The CDR3, as DNA: TGTGCCAGCAGCTTGGGCCTCGATGAGCAGTTCTTC. This chain joins TRBV5-6 and TRBJ2-1; no firm D call. The CDR3 spans 12 residues. V lost 0 bases and J lost 8, with 6 bases in between. From germline, CDR1 is SGHDT and CDR2 YYEEEE.

The chain employs TRBV9 and TRBJ2-7, with 7 bases aligning to TRBD2. The CDR3 contains 14 residues. Germline V gene sequence: CDR1 SGDLS, CDR2 YYNGEE. V lost 0 bases, J lost 7 bases, and 7 bases stayed unmatched. The CDR3 coding sequence is TGTGCCAGCAGCGTAGGCGGCGGGAGTTGGGAGCAGTACTTC. It is translated as CASSVGGGSWEQYF. The full variable domain, its missing parts supplied by reference TRBV9 and TRBJ2-7, is DSGVTQTPKHLITATGQRVTLRCSPRSGDLSVYWYQQSLDQGLQFLIQYYNGEERAKGNILERFSAQQFPDLHSELNLSSLELGDSALYFCASSVGGGSWEQYFGPGTRLTVT.

This clonotype has just a few counts. The chain joins TRBV19 to TRBJ1-6, with 12 bases aligning to TRBD1. V was clipped by 3 bases and J by 7 bases; unmatched bases: 7. The CDR3 has 17 residues. CDR1 and CDR2 from the germline V gene are LNHDA and SQIVND (reference sequence). This chain's CDR3 is CASSILGTGGGNSPLHF. In DNA form, the CDR3 reads TGTGCCAGTAGTATTCTCGGGACAGGGGGCGGAAATTCACCCCTCCACTTT.

The chain has TRBV7-2 and TRBJ2-1, with 12 bases lining up with TRBD2. J lost 4 bases, V lost 4 bases, and 8 bases had no gene match. This CDR3 spans 17 amino acids. Looked up from germline, CDR1 is SGHTA and CDR2 is FQGNSA. The CDR3 loop is CASSSRATSGGYNEQFF. The DNA of the CDR3 is TGTGCCAGCAGCTCAAGGGCGACTAGCGGGGGTTACAATGAGCAGTTCTTC.

This clonotype was counted between two and nine times. The gene calls are TRBV25-1 and TRBJ2-5; D is perhaps TRBD1 or TRBD2 (5 bases each). CDR3 length equals 14 residues. Germline loops: CDR1 MGHDK, CDR2 SYGVNS. The ends were cut back, 7 bases at V and 4 bases at J, with 16 bases in the middle. CDR3 amino acids: CASTQGPPRETQYF. Here the CDR3 DNA reads TGTGCCAGCACGCAGGGACCGCCGCGAGAGACCCAGTACTTC.

This clonotype was picked up a small number of times. The chain uses TRBV9 and TRBJ2-3; D perhaps matches TRBD2 (6 bases). V was cut by 3 bases and J by 2 bases, with 16 bases left in between. There are 16 residues in the CDR3. CDR1 SGDLS and CDR2 YYNGEE come from the germline V gene. CDR3 amino acids: CASSEGSGRFTDTQYF. The CDR3 nucleotides read TGTGCCAGCAGCGAAGGAAGCGGGCGGTTCACAGATACGCAGTATTTT.

This clonotype came up a few times. The chain couples TRBV21-1 to TRBJ2-7; the DNA was not compared with TRBD1, the D call given in the table. TRBV21-1 corresponds to a pseudogene. The CDR3 extends over 18 amino acids. This CDR3 reads CASSKEDGDRGGTYEQYF. CDR3 in DNA: TGTGCCAGCAGCAAAGAGGATGGGGACAGGGGAGGTACCTACGAGCAGTACTTC.

This clonotype was seen many times. The CDR3 protein is CASSLGSNTEAFF. In nucleotides, the CDR3 is TGTGCCAGCAGCTTGGGGTCGAACACTGAAGCTTTCTTT. The chain is built from TRBV5-5 and TRBJ1-1; D remains unclear. This CDR3 has 13 amino acids. Germline assignment: CDR1 SGHKS and CDR2 YYEKEE (reference sequence). The V end was cut by 0 bases, the J end by 1 base, with 4 bases between. Together with reference TRBV5-5 and TRBJ1-1, the CDR3 gives the full variable domain: DAGVTQSPTHLIKTRGQQVTLRCSPISGHKSVSWYQQVLGQGPQFIFQYYEKEERGRGNFPDRFSARQFPNYSSELNVNALLLGDSALYLCASSLGSNTEAFFGQGTRLTVV.

The chain couples TRBV12-3 or TRBV12-4 to TRBJ2-1; 9 nucleotides agree with TRBD2. CDR3 length equals 17 residues. The ends lost 5 bases at V and 2 bases at J; junction bases unmatched: 10. The CDR3 DNA follows: TGTGCCAGCAGTCCGGGAGGAGCGGGAGGAACCTACAATGAGCAGTTCTTC. Protein sequence: CASSPGGAGGTYNEQFF.

The rearrangement uses TRBV12-3 or TRBV12-4 and TRBJ2-7, with D possibly being TRBD2 (5 bases). V dropped 4 bases and J dropped 3 bases, with 16 bases sitting between them. This CDR3 comprises 15 residues. CDR3 DNA: TGTGCCAGCAGTTCAAGCGGCCCCGGGTACTACGAGCAGTACTTC. It encodes CASSSSGPGYYEQYF.

This clonotype has a count of ten or more. The chain links TRBV15 to TRBJ2-2; D gene uncertain. Germline V gives CDR1 LNHNV, CDR2 YYDKDF (reference sequence). V was trimmed by 6 bases and J by 4 bases, leaving 12 bases between them. CDR3 length equals 14 residues. This CDR3 reads CATRWKSSTGELFF. The CDR3 nucleotides are TGTGCCACCAGATGGAAGAGCAGCACCGGGGAGCTGTTTTTT. Full variable domain (rest looked up from reference TRBV15 and TRBJ2-2): DAMVIQNPRYQVTQFGKPVTLSCSQTLNHNVMYWYQQKSSQAPKLLFHYYDKDFNNEADTPDNFQSRRPNTSFCFLDIRSPGLGDTAMYLCATRWKSSTGELFFGEGSRLTVL.